This paragraph covers one T cell receptor (beta chain) sequence. Its target is not known. The data originate from a study of T cell responses to AZD1222 COVID-19 vaccine. Looking at the study overall: Second-dose intervals near 4 or 12 weeks were combined.

Trimming stripped 0 bases from V and 9 bases from J, with 17 bases between. The CDR3 is 14 amino acids. CDR1 and CDR2 (germline): GTSNPN, SVGIG (reference sequence). The method was immunoSEQ multiplex PCR; TCRdb's version includes in-frame clones alone and lacks a portion of them. The table has 140,000 or so clones, 75% to 90% seen once. Overall study results and limits: The study identified only five or six AZD1222 recipients as seropositive at baseline. Along spike, vaccine-associated CD4 TCRs were found throughout, with dominance at 160-218 and 743-854. When two AZD1222 doses had been given, Spike-specific TCR breadth and depth rose.

J is TRBJ2-5 and V is TRBV30; D remains unclear. Material: peripheral blood, obtained on day 0 of AZD1222 vaccination. The origin of this receptor is an adult in good health. The CDR3 reads CAWSVGGSTWAQYF. CDR3 DNA sequence: TGTGCCTGGAGTGTAGGCGGCTCAACATGGGCCCAGTACTTC.